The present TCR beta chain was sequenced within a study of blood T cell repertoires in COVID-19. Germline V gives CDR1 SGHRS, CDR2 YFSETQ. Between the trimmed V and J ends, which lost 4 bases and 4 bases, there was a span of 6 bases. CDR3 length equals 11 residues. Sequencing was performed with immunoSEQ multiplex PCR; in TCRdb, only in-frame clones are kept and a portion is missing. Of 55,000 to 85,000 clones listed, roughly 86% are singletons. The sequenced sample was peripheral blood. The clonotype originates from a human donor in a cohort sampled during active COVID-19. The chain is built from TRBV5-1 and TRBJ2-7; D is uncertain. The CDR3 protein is CASSPYYEQYF. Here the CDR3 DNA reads TGCGCCAGCAGCCCTTATTACGAGCAGTACTTC.